Following are 2 T cell receptor beta chains from one sample sequenced in a study of T cell responses to AZD1222 COVID-19 vaccine. This table comes from immunoSEQ multiplex PCR, and its TCRdb copy is limited to in-frame clones, with some not included. Of roughly 140,000 clones listed, approximately 88% were seen once; the top ten hold roughly 3.5%. This sample comprised peripheral blood, obtained on day 0 of MenACWY control vaccination. These TCRs come from an adult in good health.

J is TRBJ1-5 and V is TRBV21-1. TRBV21-1 is recorded as a pseudogene. The CDR3 is made up of 15 amino acids. The CDR3 loop is CASSKDGPGNQPQHF. DNA of the CDR3: TGTGCCAGCAGCAAAGATGGGCCGGGTAATCAGCCCCAGCATTTT.

The J gene is TRBJ2-5, the V gene TRBV5-1; 7 bases line up with TRBD2. The CDR3 contains 15 residues. V shed 2 bases, J shed 0 bases, and the junction held 4 bases outside the gene matches. CDR1 and CDR2 (germline): SGHRS, YFSETQ. The chain's CDR3 is CASSFLTSDQETQYF. Here the CDR3 DNA reads TGCGCCAGCAGCTTCCTCACTAGCGACCAAGAGACCCAGTACTTC.